The rows below give T cell receptor beta chains drawn from one sample of a study of T cell repertoires in cytomegalovirus infection. TCRdb reprocessed the reads via MiXCR and lists one record per CDR3 protein. The sample carries roughly 200,000 distinct CDR3 sequences, about 17% recorded once. Material for sequencing was CD8+ T cells from PBMCs. The origin of the receptors is a human donor in good health (CMV status not recorded). Some clones in this sample may be carry-over from other donors' samples. Both conserved end residues are part of each CDR3. Clone size is not always given. Where it is, it says once, few, many or a class for expanded clones.

13	NA	TRBJ1-2	TRBV6-2/TRBV6-3	CASSPGTVHGYTF
15	few	TRBJ1-2	TRBV20-1	CSAVSPGHPVEGYTF
15	NA	TRBJ2-2	TRBV27	CDSSMRGSGSRELFF
11	NA	TRBJ2-1	TRBV7-9	CASMQGNEQFF
13	few	TRBJ2-7	TRBV7-8	CASIGTDANEQYF
16	NA	TRBJ2-2	TRBV19	CASSGLQGAYPGELFF
15	NA	TRBJ2-2	TRBV7-9	CASRLDREGTGELFF
16	few	TRBJ2-1	TRBV2	CASSVRLAGVSNEQFF
13	few	TRBJ1-1	TRBV6-2/TRBV6-3	CASSYYGRTEAFF
14	NA	TRBJ2-1	TRBV5-6	CASSLEGPYNEQFF
18	many	TRBJ2-1	TRBV7-2	CASSPRAGSGASYNEQFF
15	few	TRBJ2-6	TRBV7-9	CASSVRVDGANVLTF
15	NA	TRBJ2-3	TRBV7-2	CASSPSGGRIDTQYF
16	few	TRBJ2-2	TRBV20-1	CSARDSSGTRSGELFF
15	many	TRBJ1-4	TRBV7-2	CASSARDYSNEKLFF
15	NA	TRBJ2-5	TRBV14	CASSQDLGRQETQYF
14	few	TRBJ2-7	TRBV28	CASSLYGDAYEQYF
13	NA	TRBJ1-2	TRBV12-5	CASDLRVNYGYTF
15	NA	TRBJ1-2	TRBV7-9	CASSSPLISVDGYTF
15	NA	TRBJ1-4	TRBV4-1	CASSQDVGTNEKLFF
13	NA	TRBJ2-7	TRBV6-6	CATGGGSSYEQYF
16	few	TRBJ2-5	TRBV7-8	CASSPDGMVVPETQYF
11	few	TRBJ1-2	TRBV12-3/TRBV12-4	CASSYSTGGPF
12	NA	TRBJ2-7	TRBV25-1	CASSEYRSEQYF
18	NA	TRBJ2-3	TRBV4-1	CASSWRASGGARTDTQYF
13	NA	TRBJ2-1	TRBV7-6	CASSLAGGDEQFF
15	few	TRBJ1-2	TRBV5-5	CASSLERTGNYGYTF
17	few	TRBJ1-2	TRBV7-9	CASSTRDRKEANYGYTF
16	NA	TRBJ1-2	TRBV7-9	CASSLVPTGMNYGYTF
15	few	TRBJ2-1	TRBV2	CASSPPGGGYNEQFF
17	NA	TRBJ1-1	TRBV7-6	CASSLAGTGLENTEAFF
13	NA	TRBJ2-7	TRBV7-9	CASSLGSVDEQYF
15	few	TRBJ1-2	TRBV12-3/TRBV12-4	CASSLGPGTGGGYTF
17	many	TRBJ2-3	TRBV7-2	CASSLAQLAGEVDTQYF
16	NA	TRBJ2-3	TRBV7-9	CASSLGPLGNTDTQYF
17	NA	TRBJ2-1	TRBV11-2	CASRSKRSFRDYNEQFF
17	few	TRBJ2-5	TRBV15	CATSRDQGDGPQETQYF
16	NA	TRBJ1-2	TRBV5-6	CASSFVERTGDYGYTF
14	NA	TRBJ2-5	TRBV28	CASSRNRGQETQYF
18	NA	TRBJ2-3	TRBV6-2/TRBV6-3	CASSYFPWGRQGTDTQYF
16	NA	TRBJ2-5	TRBV7-9	CASSLSSRGLQETQYF
15	few	TRBJ1-1	TRBV7-3	CASSLSAGGITEAFF
13	few	TRBJ1-1	TRBV9	CASSVQEGVEAFF
11	NA	TRBJ1-2	TRBV7-2	CASSSSNGYTF
12	few	TRBJ2-7	TRBV7-6	CASGPGSYEQYF
17	NA	TRBJ2-7	TRBV7-8	CASSSLRPGPREKEQYF
14	few	TRBJ2-2	TRBV28	CASSNRENTGELFF
15	few	TRBJ2-6	TRBV2	CASKFQVPGANVLTF
15	NA	TRBJ2-2	TRBV7-9	CASTSPRGASGELFF
14	few	TRBJ1-2	TRBV6-2/TRBV6-3	CASSYTGSTYGYTF
16	few	TRBJ2-6	TRBV4-3	CASSQETGTGANVLTF
17	many	TRBJ2-3	TRBV7-8	CASSPSPLGDGTDTQYF
15	many	TRBJ2-5	TRBV11-2	CASSLFVAGQETQYF
16	NA	TRBJ2-2	TRBV7-3	CASSLNVQGITGELFF
15	NA	TRBJ2-7	TRBV12-3/TRBV12-4	CASSPIWDDEYEQYF
12	NA	TRBJ2-1	TRBV11-2	CASSHGGYEQFF
16	NA	TRBJ2-3	TRBV7-9	CASSLSGRGFTDTQYF
17	few	TRBJ2-1	TRBV7-9	CASSSGVRVGHGNEQFF
15	few	TRBJ2-2	TRBV5-1	CASSLDRTVDGELFF
14	NA	TRBJ2-7	TRBV7-2	CASAVGISGYEQYF